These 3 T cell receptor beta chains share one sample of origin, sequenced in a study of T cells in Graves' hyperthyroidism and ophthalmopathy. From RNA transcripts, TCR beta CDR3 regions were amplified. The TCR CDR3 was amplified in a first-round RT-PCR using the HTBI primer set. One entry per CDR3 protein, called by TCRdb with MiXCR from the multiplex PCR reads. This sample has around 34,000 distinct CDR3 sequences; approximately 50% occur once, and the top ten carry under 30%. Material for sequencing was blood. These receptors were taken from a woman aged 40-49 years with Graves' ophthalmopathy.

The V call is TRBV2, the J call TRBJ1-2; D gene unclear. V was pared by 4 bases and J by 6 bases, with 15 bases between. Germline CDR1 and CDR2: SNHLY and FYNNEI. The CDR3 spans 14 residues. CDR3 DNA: TGTGCCAGCAGTGGGAATGTGGTGGGGAATGGCTACACCTTC. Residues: CASSGNVVGNGYTF.

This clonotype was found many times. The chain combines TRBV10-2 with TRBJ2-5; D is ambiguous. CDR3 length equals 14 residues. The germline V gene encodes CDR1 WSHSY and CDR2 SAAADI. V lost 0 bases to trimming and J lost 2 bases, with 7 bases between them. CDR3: CASSESNRQETQYF. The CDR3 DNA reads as TGCGCCAGCAGTGAGTCGAACCGACAAGAGACCCAGTACTTC.

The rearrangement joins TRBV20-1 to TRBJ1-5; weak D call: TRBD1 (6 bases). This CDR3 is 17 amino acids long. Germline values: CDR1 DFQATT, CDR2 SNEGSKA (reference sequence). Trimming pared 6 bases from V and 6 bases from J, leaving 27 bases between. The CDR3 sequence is CSALVGGGARGRQPQHF. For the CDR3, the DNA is TGCAGTGCCCTAGTCGGTGGGGGGGCGCGAGGGCGTCAGCCCCAGCATTTT.